This is a list of T cell receptor beta chains from one sample in a study of blood T cell repertoires in COVID-19. Here immunoSEQ multiplex PCR was the method, and the copy in TCRdb shows in-frame clones only, minus some. Altogether just under 60,000 clones are present, roughly 80% being singletons, with the ten largest covering roughly 9.7%. Sequenced input: peripheral blood. These receptors were obtained from a human donor in a cohort sampled during active COVID-19. CDR3s leave out the opening cysteine and the closing phenylalanine or tryptophan.

v_call: TRBV6-2/TRBV6-3; j_call: TRBJ2-3; cdr3_aa: ASSYSKREGMVTQY
v_call: TRBV7-9; j_call: TRBJ1-4; cdr3_aa: ASSLRGPREKLF
v_call: TRBV29-1; j_call: TRBJ2-7; cdr3_aa: SGTTGLEQY
v_call: TRBV28; j_call: TRBJ2-3; cdr3_aa: ASTGTSPRQY
v_call: TRBV27; j_call: TRBJ2-7; cdr3_aa: ASSLTGFNEQY
v_call: TRBV5-1; j_call: TRBJ1-2; cdr3_aa: ASSLRQEGAEGYT
v_call: TRBV6-5; j_call: TRBJ2-7; cdr3_aa: ASSRMYFYGQY
v_call: TRBV7-2; j_call: TRBJ2-2; cdr3_aa: ASSLVRGQGGELF
v_call: TRBV7-6; j_call: TRBJ1-5; cdr3_aa: ASGTSDQPQH
v_call: TRBV5-4; j_call: TRBJ2-1; cdr3_aa: ASSGGSGGLNEQF
v_call: TRBV15; j_call: TRBJ2-3; cdr3_aa: ATSGPQGLPFSTDTQY